The 20 T cell receptor beta chains reported below all come from one sample, sequenced in a study of blood T cell repertoires in COVID-19. Generated by immunoSEQ multiplex PCR, the TCRdb table keeps only in-frame clones and is missing some. Found here are under 250,000 clones, over 75% of them singletons; the top ten hold about 5%. Sequencing was performed on peripheral blood. Source of these receptors: a woman aged 35 to 49 with acute or convalescent COVID-19.

The V and J genes are TRBV5-1 and TRBJ1-1; no clear D. Looked up from germline, CDR1 is SGHRS and CDR2 is YFSETQ. V shed 0 bases and J shed 7 bases, with 13 bases lying between them. This CDR3 has 14 amino acids. CDR3 amino acids: CASSLAEGTGEAFF. The DNA for the CDR3 is TGCGCCAGCAGCTTGGCCGAGGGCACGGGTGAAGCTTTCTTT.

J is TRBJ1-2 and V is TRBV6-5; D gene uncertain. V lost 5 bases and J lost 4, with 14 bases in between. Germline V gives CDR1 MNHEY, CDR2 SVGAGI. This CDR3 is built from 14 residues. CDR3 loop: CASSREGKGYGYTF. The CDR3 DNA reads as TGTGCCAGCAGTCGGGAAGGAAAGGGCTATGGCTACACCTTC.

This chain links TRBV6-6 with TRBJ1-2; 10 bases match TRBD1. The CDR3 covers 14 residues. Germline-derived CDR1 and CDR2 are MNHNY and SVGAGI (reference sequence). V shed 8 bases and J 2 bases; nucleotides not matched to a gene: 5. Written as DNA, the CDR3 is TGTGCCAGCCAATGGACAGGGGGAAACTATGGCTACACCTTC. This gives the protein CASQWTGGNYGYTF.

A word on this clone: Other DNA sequences in the sample encode the same CDR3. The chain is built from TRBV6-5 and TRBJ1-2; possibly TRBD1 for D (5 bases). Trimming cost V 5 bases and J 4 bases, with 14 bases left between them. Looked up from germline, CDR1 is MNHEY and CDR2 is SVGAGI. The CDR3 loop spans 14 amino acids. The CDR3 bases are TGTGCCAGCAGTCCCGGAGGGGCCTCCTATGGCTACACCTTC. It encodes CASSPGGASYGYTF.

The chain combines TRBV2 with TRBJ1-5; 8 positions match TRBD1. The germline gives CDR1 SNHLY, CDR2 FYNNEI. CDR3 length: 12 amino acids. V gave up 6 bases and J gave up 11 bases; unmatched junction bases: 6. The CDR3 bases are TGTGCCAGCAGCGGACAGGGAGGGGCCCAGCATTTT. This codes for CASSGQGGAQHF.

This chain links TRBV9 with TRBJ2-5; 8 bases agree with TRBD2. The CDR3 covers 15 residues. The germline V gene encodes CDR1 SGDLS and CDR2 YYNGEE. J lost 5 bases, V lost 0 bases, and 6 bases had no gene match. The chain's CDR3 is CASSVDRGGWETQYF. The CDR3 coding sequence is TGTGCCAGCAGCGTAGATCGGGGGGGATGGGAGACCCAGTACTTC. Complete variable domain (other parts from reference TRBV9 and TRBJ2-5): DSGVTQTPKHLITATGQRVTLRCSPRSGDLSVYWYQQSLDQGLQFLIQYYNGEERAKGNILERFSAQQFPDLHSELNLSSLELGDSALYFCASSVDRGGWETQYFGPGTRLLVL.

The CDR3 bases are TGTGCCAGCAGCATTGGGACAGGGGGAGCCGGGGAGCTGTTTTTT. The encoded protein is CASSIGTGGAGELFF. The J gene is TRBJ2-2, the V gene TRBV27; 11 positions match TRBD1. Trimming removed 6 bases from V and 6 bases from J; junction bases left unmatched: 6. The CDR3 covers 15 residues. Germline values: CDR1 MNHEY, CDR2 SMNVEV (reference sequence).

The J gene is TRBJ2-1, the V gene TRBV6-4; 9 bases line up with TRBD1. CDR3 length equals 16 residues. Germline CDR1 reads MRHNA; CDR2 reads SNTAGT. The ends lost 4 bases at V and 8 bases at J; junction bases unmatched: 12. This CDR3 reads CASSGTGTGTIDEQFF. CDR3 nucleotide sequence: TGTGCCAGCAGTGGGACCGGGACAGGGACGATCGATGAGCAGTTCTTC.

The chain links TRBV19 to TRBJ2-3, with 8 positions matching TRBD2. Germline V gives CDR1 LNHDA, CDR2 SQIVND (reference sequence). The length of the CDR3 is 15 residues. V was pared by 1 base and J by 7 bases, with 7 bases of the junction left unmatched. CDR3 in amino acids: CASSIAGGASNTQYF. CDR3 sequence (DNA): TGTGCCAGTAGTATAGCCGGGGGGGCGTCTAATACGCAGTATTTT.

This clone was seen once. J is TRBJ2-5 and V is TRBV4-2, with 8 bases aligning to TRBD1. The CDR3 contains 18 residues. Germline CDR1 and CDR2: LGHNA and YNFKEQ. V lost 0 bases to trimming and J lost 0 bases; unmatched junction nucleotides: 9. The CDR3 nucleotides read TGTGCCAGCAGCCAAGAGGGTGGGACAGGATTGTACCAAGAGACCCAGTACTTC. Amino acids: CASSQEGGTGLYQETQYF.

V and J are TRBV29-1 and TRBJ1-4, with D uncertain. The ends were cut back, 6 bases at V and 0 bases at J, with 8 bases in the middle. The CDR3 covers 13 residues. Germline V gene data show CDR1 as SQVTM and CDR2 as ANQGSEA. CDR3 DNA: TGCAGCGTGACTGCTGCAACTAATGAAAAACTGTTTTTT. Translating it yields CSVTAATNEKLFF.

The chain employs TRBV19 and TRBJ1-5, with 7 bases fitting TRBD1. Germline CDR1 is LNHDA and CDR2 is SQIVND (reference sequence). This CDR3 has 16 residues. J lost 0 bases, V lost 4 bases, and 6 bases had no gene match. The CDR3 sequence is CASSTGTVYSNQPQHF. In DNA form, the CDR3 reads TGTGCCAGTAGTACCGGGACAGTTTATAGCAATCAGCCCCAGCATTTT.

J is TRBJ2-1 and V is TRBV11-2, with 8 positions matching TRBD1. Germline assignment: CDR1 SGHAT and CDR2 FQNNGV. The CDR3 has 15 amino acids. With 5 bases clipped from V and 2 bases from J, the junction kept 5 bases outside the gene matches. CDR3: CASSPTGDPYNEQFF. The DNA for the CDR3 is TGTGCCAGCAGCCCGACAGGGGACCCCTACAATGAGCAGTTCTTC.

This chain uses TRBV2 with TRBJ1-1; tentatively, D is TRBD1 (5 bases). V was trimmed by 7 bases and J by 0 bases, leaving 9 bases between them. The CDR3 sequence is 13 residues long. Looked up from germline, CDR1 is SNHLY and CDR2 is FYNNEI. The CDR3 protein is CASTQGVNTEAFF. The CDR3 DNA sequence: TGTGCCAGCACCCAAGGGGTGAACACTGAAGCTTTCTTT.

This clone was observed a handful of times. This chain joins TRBV10-2 and TRBJ2-7; 8 nucleotides line up with TRBD1. Germline V gene lookup returns CDR1 WSHSY and CDR2 SAAADI. The junction had 16 bases not matched to a gene; V was cut back by 3 bases and J by 6 bases. The CDR3 loop spans 17 amino acids. CDR3 residues: CASSEGTGYALGGEQYV. The CDR3 DNA follows: TGCGCCAGCAGTGAAGGGACAGGCTACGCTCTGGGAGGCGAGCAGTACGTC.

The chain has TRBV7-9 and TRBJ2-3; 7 bases fit TRBD1. The CDR3 covers 15 residues. The V segment lost 5 bases and the J segment 0 bases; nucleotides outside the gene matches: 5. CDR1 is SEHNR and CDR2 is FQNEAQ in the germline V gene (reference sequence). Here the CDR3 DNA reads TGTGCCAGCAGCCCTCGGGACAGAAGCACAGATACGCAGTATTTT. It is translated as CASSPRDRSTDTQYF.

The rearrangement uses TRBV3-1 (or the pseudogene TRBV3-2) and TRBJ2-5; a weak D match, TRBD2 (6 bases). Germline-derived CDR1 and CDR2 are LGHDT and YNNKEL (reference sequence). This CDR3 is built from 16 residues. Trimming shortened V by 2 bases and J by 2 bases, and 15 bases separated the two germline ends. CDR3 sequence: CASSQKRGRGQETQYF. CDR3 in DNA: TGTGCCAGCAGCCAAAAAAGGGGCCGGGGGCAAGAGACCCAGTACTTC.

The chain combines TRBV6-5 with TRBJ2-5; a possible D gene is TRBD2 (5 bases). Trimming shortened V by 5 bases and J by 6 bases, and 13 bases separated the two germline ends. CDR3 length: 13 residues. The germline gives CDR1 MNHEY, CDR2 SVGAGI. The CDR3 region is CASSPWGEKTQYF. CDR3 DNA: TGTGCCAGCAGTCCCTGGGGAGAGAAGACCCAGTACTTC.

This chain joins TRBV29-1 and TRBJ1-5, with D hard to call. The V gene lost 4 bases and the J gene lost 4 bases, with 8 bases spanning the gap. The germline V gene has CDR1 SQVTM and CDR2 ANQGSEA. This CDR3 spans 12 amino acids. CDR3 sequence reads: CSVGGGNQPQHF. CDR3 DNA sequence: TGCAGCGTTGGGGGAGGGAATCAGCCCCAGCATTTT.

The V and J genes are TRBV15 and TRBJ2-5; 16 bases agree with TRBD2. The germline CDR1 and CDR2 sequences are LNHNV and YYDKDF (reference sequence). The CDR3 is 18 amino acids. Trimming cost V 4 bases and J 5 bases; bases outside gene matches: 10. The CDR3 bases are TGTGCCACCAGCATAATTCCGGGACTAGCGGGGGGGCATGAGACCCAGTACTTC. Translation gives CATSIIPGLAGGHETQYF.